Sequencing of this T cell receptor beta chain was carried out in a study of blood T cell repertoires in COVID-19. Study at large: Nucleic acid was either cDNA or gDNA, and it came from T cells, B-cell-depleted T cells, or PBMCs.

The germline CDR1 and CDR2 sequences are SGHRS and YFSETQ. The CDR3 spans 14 residues. After removal of 4 bases from V and 4 bases from J, the junction contained 5 bases not matched to a gene. The method was immunoSEQ multiplex PCR; TCRdb's version includes in-frame clones alone and lacks a portion of them. The sample consists of 150,000 to 250,000 clones, around 82% of them appearing once. The cohort comprised adults aged about 18 to 100 years residing in approximately 25 US areas. The receptor was derived from a man in his forties who had recovered from COVID-19. The sample consisted of PBMCs or T cells enriched from blood (not recorded which). The chain has TRBV5-1 and TRBJ2-1, with 7 bases that match TRBD1. For the CDR3, the DNA is TGCGCCAGCAGCATCCGGGACAGTTACAATGAGCAGTTCTTC. Its protein is CASSIRDSYNEQFF.